The present T cell receptor (beta chain) was sequenced within a study of vaccination effects on CD4 cells after COVID-19 (dated by TCRdb to the early 2020s). About the study as a whole: Across the study, the median time from the second dose to post-vaccine sampling was 72 days (range 14 to 241). SARS-CoV-2 spike-specific CD4+ TCR repertoires from before and after mRNA vaccination were compared in COVID-19 convalescent patients and in infection-naive vaccine recipients. The full study included over 8 COVID-19 convalescent patients and a handful of SARS-CoV-2-naive healthy vaccine recipients. The Oncomine TCR Beta short-read assay on an Illumina iSeq 100 was used to sequence cultures from other donors in the study. General findings and caveats noted by the study authors: Only a small number of convalescent patients were included, and no early post-infection timepoints were available, which limited the study. In healthy vaccine recipients, vaccine-induced clones were almost all SARS-CoV-2 mono-reactive, with only 1 of 255 cross-reactive with common cold coronaviruses. Marked clonal contraction was observed in both infection-induced and vaccine-induced clones at late post-vaccination timepoints, consistent with waning T cell responses.

The germline ends are 1 base apart after V is trimmed by 0 bases and J by 1 base. The cysteine opens and the phenylalanine closes a CDR3 of 13 amino acids. Only the CDR3 DNA stays, 39 bases, in frame from base 1. CDR1 and CDR2 are read off the germline V gene (reference sequence) as LNHNV and YYDKDF. In the ViraFEST assay, PBMC were stimulated with viral peptide pools, and TCR sequencing was then used to find antigen-specific CD4+ T cell clonotypes based on their expansion. After 10 days of culture, CD4+ T cells were isolated with the EasySep CD4+ T cell isolation kit. Participants received two doses of either the BNT162b2 or the mRNA-1273 mRNA SARS-CoV-2 vaccine. None of the healthy vaccine recipients had a prior SARS-CoV-2 infection, which was confirmed by nucleocapsid antibody tests that came back negative both before and after vaccination. Each well held two million PBMC cultured in IMDM containing around 5.1% human AB serum, roughly 9.6 IU/ml IL-2 and gentamicin, along with about 9.3 ug/ml peptides. Half of the culture medium was replaced with fresh IL-2-containing medium on days 3 and 7. Each peptide stimulation condition was cultured in triplicate wells unless otherwise noted. Using Ficoll-Paque Plus gradient centrifugation, PBMC were separated from whole blood and then either used fresh or cryopreserved at -140C. The spike proteins of SARS-CoV-2 and of the common cold coronaviruses HCoV-NL63, HCoV-OC43 and HCoV-229E were spanned by overlapping peptide pools. The QIAamp micro DNA kit was used to extract genomic DNA from the cultured CD4+ T cells.

The library was obtained by the immunoSEQ multiplex PCR assay. DNA from the cultured, isolated CD4+ T cells was subjected to TCR beta CDR3 sequencing. On the study's bioinformatics: Non-productive TCR sequences were discarded, and reads were trimmed to the CDR3 region, with only CDR3s of 7 or more amino acids retained. The MANAFEST web app was used to pick out antigen-specific clonotypes by comparing their expansion in peptide wells with that in reference cultures. To be called positive, a clone needed expansion at FDR<0.05 compared with the reference and with all other wells, an odds ratio greater than 5, and a frequency greater than 0.1% in two replicate wells. A clonotype was defined as cross-reactive if the clonotype was significantly expanded both in SARS-CoV-2 spike wells and in at least one common cold coronavirus spike condition. Levenshtein distance calculated with the stringdist R package was used to assess CDR3 similarity, and unrooted trees were constructed with ape in R 3.6.1. TCRdb re-hosts the immuneACCESS table, in-frame sequences only. Its copies lack some clones; in the studies checked, an unresolved V gene accounts for under half of them, and the cause for the rest is not known. V and J calls and clone size are given by that table; D and trimming were obtained from the DNA. In all, the sample holds some 69,000 clones, and 74% of those were seen once. The biggest ten clones account for about 1.6% of the sample.

Details on this clone: This receptor's antigen is unknown. Base qualities were left out, and no much larger clone turns up one base away.

The clonotype was recovered from a human donor who received a COVID-19 vaccine. The sequencing here drew on CD4+ T cells from PBMCs cultured with HCoV-229E spike peptides, taken after COVID-19 vaccination. What the cell subset or site label conveys for this sample: HCoV-229E spike overlapping peptide pool stimulation. The sequence links TRBV15 to TRBJ1-3, with the D gene not confidently named. The CDR3 amino acid sequence is: CATSRDSGNTIYF. The DNA sequence reads TGTGCCACCAGCAGAGATTCTGGAAACACCATATATTTT. Outside the CDR3, residues come from the reference TRBV15 and TRBJ1-3 proteins, so the full variable domain is: DAMVIQNPRYQVTQFGKPVTLSCSQTLNHNVMYWYQQKSSQAPKLLFHYYDKDFNNEADTPDNFQSRRPNTSFCFLDIRSPGLGDTAMYLCATSRDSGNTIYFGEGSWLTVV.